A selection of T cell receptor beta chains follows, all from one sample in a study of CD8 T cells in Susac syndrome. TCRdb called the immunoSEQ multiplex PCR reads again in MiXCR, with one record for every CDR3 protein. The sample yields some 190,000 distinct CDR3 sequences, approximately 95% seen once. What was sequenced was CD4+ T cells from PBMCs. These receptor sequences come from a human donor in good health. Each CDR3 is given with its conserved first and last residue. The D gene is left open where the match is weak. Size values are once, few and many counts, or a class for expanded clones, and some rows have none.

>.|TRBV3-1|.|TRBJ2-1
CASSPMEGVRNEQFF
TGTGCCAGCAGCCCTATGGAGGGAGTCAGGAATGAGCAGTTCTTC
>.|TRBV3-1|.|TRBJ2-1
CASSQSGFYEQFF
TGTGCCAGCAGCCAATCCGGGTTTTATGAGCAGTTCTTC
>.|TRBV7-6|.|TRBJ2-3
CASSLPNGDTQYF
TGTGCCAGCAGCTTGCCCAACGGGGATACGCAGTATTTT
>.|TRBV20-1|.|TRBJ2-1
CSARDARLGYNEQFF
TGCAGTGCTAGAGATGCCAGACTAGGGTACAATGAGCAGTTCTTC
>TRBD1|TRBV29-1|.|TRBJ2-5
CSVTDRGGETQYF
TGCAGCGTGACGGACAGGGGAGGGGAGACCCAGTACTTC
>TRBD1|TRBV9|.|TRBJ1-1
CASSPHGQGANTEAFF
TGTGCCAGCAGCCCCCACGGACAGGGGGCGAACACTGAAGCTTTCTTT
>TRBD2|TRBV12-3/TRBV12-4|.|TRBJ2-1
CASVVGGYNEQFF
TGTGCCAGCGTCGTGGGAGGGTACAATGAGCAGTTCTTC
>TRBD1|TRBV20-1|.|TRBJ2-3
CSARGATGGDTQYF
TGCAGTGCTAGGGGGGCCACAGGGGGCGATACGCAGTATTTT
>TRBD2|TRBV29-1|.|TRBJ2-7
CSVEVALAGDLMSSYEQYF
TGCAGCGTTGAGGTTGCACTAGCGGGAGACCTTATGTCCTCCTACGAGCAGTACTTC
>.|TRBV20-1|.|TRBJ2-3
CSARLDATDTQYF
TGCAGTGCTAGACTGGACGCCACAGATACGCAGTATTTT
>TRBD2|TRBV2|.|TRBJ2-3
CASYMGLAGDTQYF
TGTGCCAGCTACATGGGACTAGCGGGTGATACGCAGTATTTT
>.|TRBV24-1|once|TRBJ2-2
CASQNSLNTGELFF
TGTGCCTCTCAGAACAGCTTGAACACCGGGGAGCTGTTTTTT
>TRBD1|TRBV18|once|TRBJ1-2
CASSPPGQGIYGYTF
TGTGCCAGCTCACCCCCCGGACAGGGGATTTATGGCTACACCTTC
>.|TRBV6-5|once|TRBJ1-4
CASSYSSGMASEKLFF
TGTGCCAGCAGTTACTCGAGTGGGATGGCGTCTGAAAAACTGTTTTTT
>.|TRBV4-1|.|TRBJ1-2
CASSPGGATINYGYTF
TGCGCCAGCAGCCCGGGAGGGGCGACAATCAACTATGGCTACACCTTC
>.|TRBV3-1|.|TRBJ2-3
CASQEGSTDTQYF
TGTGCCAGCCAAGAAGGAAGCACAGATACGCAGTATTTT
>.|TRBV24-1|once|TRBJ2-3
CATSDPGSGRSTDTQYF
TGTGCCACCAGTGATCCGGGGTCGGGCCGTAGCACAGATACGCAGTATTTT
>TRBD1|TRBV5-1|.|TRBJ2-5
CASSTNGQGQETQYF
TGCGCCAGCAGCACCAACGGACAGGGGCAAGAGACCCAGTACTTC
>TRBD2|TRBV20-1|.|TRBJ2-5
CSASAGGQETQYF
TGCAGTGCCTCAGCGGGGGGCCAAGAGACCCAGTACTTC
>.|TRBV7-9|.|TRBJ2-1
CASSLGTGNVDNEQFF
TGTGCCAGCAGCCTGGGCACGGGAAATGTCGACAATGAGCAGTTCTTC
>.|TRBV5-4|.|TRBJ2-3
CASSLGGQPTDTQYF
TGTGCCAGCAGCTTGGGGGGGCAGCCCACAGATACGCAGTATTTT
>.|TRBV24-1|.|TRBJ2-1
CATSDLLVGEQFF
TGTGCCACCAGTGATTTGTTGGTCGGCGAGCAGTTCTTC
>.|TRBV30|.|TRBJ1-1
CAWSVKGKDTEAFF
TGTGCCTGGAGTGTAAAGGGGAAGGACACTGAAGCTTTCTTT
>.|TRBV2|once|TRBJ1-5
CASRDWTDSNQPQHF
TGTGCCAGCAGGGATTGGACGGATAGCAATCAGCCCCAGCATTTT
>.|TRBV7-2|.|TRBJ2-5
CASSWASVQETQYF
TGTGCCAGCAGCTGGGCTAGCGTACAAGAGACCCAGTACTTC
>.|TRBV4-3|.|TRBJ1-6
CASSQESGTNSPLHF
TGCGCCAGCAGCCAGGAATCGGGCACCAATTCACCCCTCCACTTT
>.|TRBV19|.|TRBJ2-4
CASNERDIQYF
TGTGCCAGTAACGAAAGGGACATTCAGTACTTC
>.|TRBV10-3|.|TRBJ2-7
CAISAGEWGSSYEQYF
TGTGCCATCAGTGCGGGAGAGTGGGGGAGCTCCTACGAGCAGTACTTC
>TRBD1|TRBV19|.|TRBJ1-1
CASRQGPNTEAFF
TGTGCCAGTAGACAGGGGCCGAACACTGAAGCTTTCTTT
>TRBD2|TRBV20-1|.|TRBJ2-1
CSAVPGRASYNEQFF
TGCAGTGCCGTCCCAGGGAGGGCCTCCTACAATGAGCAGTTCTTC
>.|TRBV5-1|.|TRBJ1-1
CASSLRAQGDEAFF
TGCGCCAGCAGCTTAAGGGCCCAGGGAGATGAAGCTTTCTTT
>.|TRBV6-6|.|TRBJ1-4
CASSYTNEKLFF
TGTGCCAGCAGTTACACGAATGAAAAACTGTTTTTT
>.|TRBV2|.|TRBJ2-2
CASSEAANTGELFF
TGTGCCAGCAGTGAGGCAGCGAACACCGGGGAGCTGTTTTTT
>.|TRBV19|.|TRBJ2-3
CASRAGESTDTQYF
TGTGCCAGTAGGGCAGGGGAGAGCACAGATACGCAGTATTTT
>TRBD1|TRBV29-1|.|TRBJ2-2
CSVAPGQGTGELFF
TGCAGCGTCGCTCCGGGACAGGGCACCGGGGAGCTGTTTTTT
>TRBD1|TRBV12-3/TRBV12-4|.|TRBJ2-7
CASSPGTGQGIDEQYF
TGTGCCAGCAGTCCGGGGACCGGACAGGGGATCGACGAGCAGTACTTC
>.|TRBV4-3|.|TRBJ1-1
CASSQDQRDQEAFF
TGCGCCAGCAGCCAAGATCAAAGGGATCAGGAAGCTTTCTTT
>.|TRBV21-1|.|TRBJ2-1
CASSKCSYRLGNEQFF
TGTGCCAGCAGCAAATGTTCGTATCGATTGGGGAATGAGCAGTTCTTC
>TRBD1|TRBV19|.|TRBJ1-1
CASSIQGDTEAFF
TGTGCCAGTAGTATACAGGGGGACACTGAAGCTTTCTTT
>TRBD2|TRBV7-9|.|TRBJ2-5
CASSKDQGLAGRETQYF
TGTGCCAGCAGCAAAGATCAGGGACTAGCGGGGAGAGAGACCCAGTACTTC
>.|TRBV28|.|TRBJ2-4
CASSSLDIQYF
TGTGCCAGCAGTTCCCTGGACATTCAGTACTTC
>.|TRBV7-2|.|TRBJ2-3
CASTDWIDTQYF
TGTGCCAGCACCGATTGGATAGATACGCAGTATTTT
>TRBD1|TRBV20-1|.|TRBJ1-2
CSAIGTGGNYGYTF
TGCAGTGCTATTGGGACAGGGGGCAACTATGGCTACACCTTC
>TRBD2|TRBV20-1|.|TRBJ2-3
CSAGDTSGGAATQYF
TGCAGTGCTGGGGACACTAGCGGGGGGGCCGCTACGCAGTATTTT
>.|TRBV7-9|.|TRBJ1-2
CASSLGRDSTRTF
TGTGCCAGCAGCTTAGGTCGGGACTCCACCCGCACCTTC
>.|TRBV30|once|TRBJ1-2
CAGREGGNYGYTF
TGTGCCGGCCGGGAGGGGGGAAACTATGGCTACACCTTC
>TRBD2|TRBV12-3/TRBV12-4|.|TRBJ2-1
CASSYGTSNNEQFF
TGTGCCAGCAGTTACGGGACTAGCAACAATGAGCAGTTCTTC
>.|TRBV10-3|.|TRBJ1-5
CAISESDQPQHF
TGTGCCATCAGTGAGTCTGACCAGCCCCAGCATTTT
>.|TRBV5-1|.|TRBJ1-2
CASSLPGNYGYTF
TGCGCCAGCAGCTTGCCGGGAAACTATGGCTACACCTTC
>TRBD2|TRBV20-1|.|TRBJ2-3
CSASVTTSGWKDTQYF
TGCAGTGCTAGCGTTACGACTAGCGGGTGGAAAGATACGCAGTATTTT